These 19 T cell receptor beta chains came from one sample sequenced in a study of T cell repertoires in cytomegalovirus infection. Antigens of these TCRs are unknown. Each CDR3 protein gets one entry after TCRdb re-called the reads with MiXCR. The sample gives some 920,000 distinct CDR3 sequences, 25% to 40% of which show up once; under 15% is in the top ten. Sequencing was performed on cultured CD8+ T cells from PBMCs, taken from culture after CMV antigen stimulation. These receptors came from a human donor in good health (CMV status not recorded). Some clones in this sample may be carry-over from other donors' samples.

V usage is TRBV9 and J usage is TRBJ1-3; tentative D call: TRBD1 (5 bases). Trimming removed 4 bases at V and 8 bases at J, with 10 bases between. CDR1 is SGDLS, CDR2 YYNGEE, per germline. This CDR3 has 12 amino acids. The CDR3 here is CASSPPGDTIYF. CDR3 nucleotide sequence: TGTGCCAGCAGCCCCCCGGGGGACACCATATATTTT.

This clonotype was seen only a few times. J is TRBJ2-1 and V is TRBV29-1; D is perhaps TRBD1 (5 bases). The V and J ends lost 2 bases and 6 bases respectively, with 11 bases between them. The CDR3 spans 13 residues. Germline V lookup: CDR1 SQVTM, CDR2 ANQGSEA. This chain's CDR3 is CSVEIGHTNEQFF. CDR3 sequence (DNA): TGCAGCGTTGAAATAGGACACACCAATGAGCAGTTCTTC.

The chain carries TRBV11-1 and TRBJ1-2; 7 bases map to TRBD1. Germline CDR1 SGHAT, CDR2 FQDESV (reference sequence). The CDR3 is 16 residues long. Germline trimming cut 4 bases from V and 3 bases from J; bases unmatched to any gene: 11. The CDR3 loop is CASSSYRDSRHYGYTF. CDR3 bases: TGTGCCAGCAGCTCATACCGGGACAGTCGACACTATGGCTACACCTTC.

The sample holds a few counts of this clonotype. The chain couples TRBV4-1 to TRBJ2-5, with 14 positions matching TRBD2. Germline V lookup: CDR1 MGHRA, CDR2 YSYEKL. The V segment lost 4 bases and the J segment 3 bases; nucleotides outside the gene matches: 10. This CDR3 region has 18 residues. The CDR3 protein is CASSLTGTSGGNKETQYF. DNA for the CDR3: TGCGCCAGCAGCCTGACCGGGACTAGCGGGGGAAATAAAGAGACCCAGTACTTC.

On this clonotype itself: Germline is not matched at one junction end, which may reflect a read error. The DNA of the CDR3 is TGTGCCAGCGGCGTTGGACACCGGAATGAGCAGTTCTTC. Amino acids: CASGVGHRNEQFF. The chain employs TRBV9 and TRBJ2-1; possibly TRBD1 for D (5 bases). This CDR3 is built from 13 residues. Germline V gene sequence: CDR1 SGDLS, CDR2 YYNGEE. The full variable domain, its missing parts supplied by reference TRBV9 and TRBJ2-1, is DSGVTQTPKHLITATGQRVTLRCSPRSGDLSVYWYQQSLDQGLQFLIQYYNGEERAKGNILERFSAQQFPDLHSELNLSSLELGDSALYFCASGVGHRNEQFFGPGTRLTVL.

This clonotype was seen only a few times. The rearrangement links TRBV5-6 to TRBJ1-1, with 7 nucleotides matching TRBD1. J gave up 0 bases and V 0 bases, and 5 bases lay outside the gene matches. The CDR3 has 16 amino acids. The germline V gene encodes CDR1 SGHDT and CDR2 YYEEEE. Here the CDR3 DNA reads TGTGCCAGCAGCTTGGAGGGGGCACCTCTGAACACTGAAGCTTTCTTT. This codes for CASSLEGAPLNTEAFF.

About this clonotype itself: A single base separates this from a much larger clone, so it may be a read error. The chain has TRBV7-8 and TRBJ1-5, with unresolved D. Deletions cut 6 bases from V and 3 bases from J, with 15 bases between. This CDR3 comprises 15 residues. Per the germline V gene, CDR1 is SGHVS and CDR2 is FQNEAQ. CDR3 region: CASSLIDQPNQPQHF. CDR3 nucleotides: TGTGCCAGCAGTTTGATCGATCAGCCCAATCAGCCCCAGCATTTT.

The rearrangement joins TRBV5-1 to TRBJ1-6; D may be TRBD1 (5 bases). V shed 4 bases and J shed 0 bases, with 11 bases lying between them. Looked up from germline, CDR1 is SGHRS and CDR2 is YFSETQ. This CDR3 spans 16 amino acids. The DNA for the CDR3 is TGCGCCAGCAGCGAGGACACGAACTCCTATAATTCACCCCTCCACTTT. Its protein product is CASSEDTNSYNSPLHF. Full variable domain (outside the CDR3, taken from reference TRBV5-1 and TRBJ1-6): KAGVTQTPRYLIKTRGQQVTLSCSPISGHRSVSWYQQTPGQGLQFLFEYFSETQRNKGNFPGRFSGRQFSNSRSEMNVSTLELGDSALYLCASSEDTNSYNSPLHFGNGTRLTVT.

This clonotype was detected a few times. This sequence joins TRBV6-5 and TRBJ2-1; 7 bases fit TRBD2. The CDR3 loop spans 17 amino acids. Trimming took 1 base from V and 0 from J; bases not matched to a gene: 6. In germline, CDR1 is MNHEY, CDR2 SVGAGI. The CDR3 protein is CASSYFPAGSSYNEQFF. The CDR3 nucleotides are TGTGCCAGCAGTTACTTTCCAGCGGGAAGCTCCTACAATGAGCAGTTCTTC.

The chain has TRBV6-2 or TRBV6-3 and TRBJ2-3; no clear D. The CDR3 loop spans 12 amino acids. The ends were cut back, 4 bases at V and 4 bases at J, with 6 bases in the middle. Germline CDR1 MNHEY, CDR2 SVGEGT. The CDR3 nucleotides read TGTGCCAGCAGTTCCAACCCAGATACGCAGTATTTT. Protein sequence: CASSSNPDTQYF.

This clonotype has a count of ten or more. The CDR3, as DNA: TGTGCCAGCAGCTTAGAGGGACAGAATCGCCTCTATGGCTACACCTTC. Its translation is CASSLEGQNRLYGYTF. The genes are TRBV7-2 and TRBJ1-2, with 7 bases that match TRBD1. The CDR3 length is 16 residues. Germline loops: CDR1 SGHTA, CDR2 FQGNSA. The ends lost 1 base at V and 4 bases at J; junction bases unmatched: 9.

The CDR3 protein is CASSLGMAFF. The CDR3 nucleotides read TGTGCCAGCAGTTTAGGGATGGCTTTCTTT. The V gene is TRBV6-6, the J gene TRBJ1-1; no reliable D call. Deletions cut 4 bases from V and 11 bases from J, with 8 bases between. This CDR3 spans 10 amino acids. Per germline, CDR1 MNHNY and CDR2 SVGAGI (reference sequence).

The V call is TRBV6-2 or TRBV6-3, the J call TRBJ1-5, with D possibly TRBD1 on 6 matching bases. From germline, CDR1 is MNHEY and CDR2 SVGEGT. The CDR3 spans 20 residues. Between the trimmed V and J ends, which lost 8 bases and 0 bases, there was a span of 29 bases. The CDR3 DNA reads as TGTGCCAGCGTTCCTTATGGGGGGGCGTACCCCCCCAATAGCAATCAGCCCCAGCATTTT. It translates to CASVPYGGAYPPNSNQPQHF.

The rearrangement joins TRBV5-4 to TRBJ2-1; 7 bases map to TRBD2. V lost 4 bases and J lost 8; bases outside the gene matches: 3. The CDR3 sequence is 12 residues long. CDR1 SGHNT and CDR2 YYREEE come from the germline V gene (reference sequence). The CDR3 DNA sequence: TGTGCCAGCAGCGACGGACTAGATGAGCAGTTCTTC. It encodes CASSDGLDEQFF.

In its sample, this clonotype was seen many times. The CDR3 DNA is TGTGCCAGCAGCCTGAGGTCGGGGGGAGATACGCAGTATTTT. Its protein is CASSLRSGGDTQYF. This chain connects TRBV7-6 to TRBJ2-3; 7 bases are shared with TRBD2. V lost 5 bases, J lost 5 bases, and 7 bases stayed unmatched. The germline gives CDR1 SGHVS, CDR2 FNYEAQ. This CDR3 contains 14 residues.

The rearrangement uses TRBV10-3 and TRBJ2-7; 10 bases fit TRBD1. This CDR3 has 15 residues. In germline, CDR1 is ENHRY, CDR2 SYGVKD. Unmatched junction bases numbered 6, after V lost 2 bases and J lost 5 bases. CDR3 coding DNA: TGTGCCATCAGTGAGGCGGGGACAGGGGACAACGAGCAGTACTTC. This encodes CAISEAGTGDNEQYF.

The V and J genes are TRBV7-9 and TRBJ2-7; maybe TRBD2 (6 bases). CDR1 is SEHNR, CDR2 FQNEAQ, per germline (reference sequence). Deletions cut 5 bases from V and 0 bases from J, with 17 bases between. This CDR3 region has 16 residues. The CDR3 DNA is TGTGCCAGCAGCCACCAAGATGGGGGAGGCTCCTACGAGCAGTACGTC. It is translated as CASSHQDGGGSYEQYV.

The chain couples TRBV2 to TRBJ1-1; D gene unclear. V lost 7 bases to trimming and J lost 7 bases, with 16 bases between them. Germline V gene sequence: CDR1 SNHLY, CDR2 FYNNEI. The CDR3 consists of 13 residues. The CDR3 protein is CASTPRPRGEAFF. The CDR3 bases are TGTGCCAGCACCCCCCGGCCCCGGGGTGAAGCTTTCTTT.

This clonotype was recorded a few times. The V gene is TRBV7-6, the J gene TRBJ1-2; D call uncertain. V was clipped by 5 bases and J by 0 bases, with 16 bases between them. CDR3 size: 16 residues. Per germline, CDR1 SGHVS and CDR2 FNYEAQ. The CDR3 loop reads CASSQDGRLANYGYTF. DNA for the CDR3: TGTGCCAGCAGCCAGGATGGACGGTTAGCTAACTATGGCTACACCTTC.